This T cell receptor beta chain was observed in a study of blood T cell repertoires in COVID-19. Study background: The cDNA or gDNA used as material had been derived from T cells, B-cell-depleted T cells, or PBMCs.

Original methodology: Nucleated cell number was recorded as an estimate derived from reference gene primer amplification. Produced via immunoSEQ multiplex PCR; TCRdb's table is partial and in-frame only. The V and J calls and clone size come from that table; D and trimming were worked out from the DNA. This sample carries about 100,000 clones, about 90% of them seen once, and the ten largest clones take approximately 7%. With 3 bases removed from V and 2 bases from J, the gap between germline ends came to 6 bases. The CDR3 runs to 13 residues. Per the germline V gene, CDR1 is SEHNR and CDR2 is FQNEAQ (reference sequence).

This clonotype was sampled from a man under 40 in a cohort sampled during active COVID-19. J is TRBJ2-3 and V is TRBV7-9, with D maybe TRBD1 (5 bases). Sample: peripheral blood. CDR3 in amino acids: CASSLGHTDTQYF. CDR3 in DNA: TGTGCCAGCAGCTTGGGGCACACAGATACGCAGTATTTT.